These 6 T cell receptor beta chains were sequenced from one sample in a study of blood T cell repertoires in COVID-19. Sequenced by immunoSEQ multiplex PCR; TCRdb stores in-frame clones only, minus some. Of approximately 240,000 clones listed, about 80% were seen once; the top ten hold approximately 2.5%. Sequencing used peripheral blood. These receptors were collected from a woman aged 55-69 years with acute or convalescent COVID-19.

The rearrangement joins TRBV5-4 to TRBJ2-1, with TRBD2 matching over 8 bases. The CDR3 is 15 residues long. From germline, CDR1 is SGHNT and CDR2 YYREEE (reference sequence). V shed 1 base, J shed 3 bases, and the junction held 3 bases outside the gene matches. The CDR3 loop reads CASSLPRGDYNEQFF. The CDR3, as DNA: TGTGCCAGCAGCTTGCCGCGGGGGGACTACAATGAGCAGTTCTTC. The full variable domain, completed using reference TRBV5-4 and TRBJ2-1, is ETGVTQSPTHLIKTRGQQVTLRCSSQSGHNTVSWYQQALGQGPQFIFQYYREEENGRGNFPPRFSGLQFPNYSSELNVNALELDDSALYLCASSLPRGDYNEQFFGPGTRLTVL.

This chain connects TRBV6-5 to TRBJ1-5; 8 nucleotides match TRBD1. The CDR3 totals 15 residues. The V gene end was trimmed by 8 bases and the J gene end by 4 bases; junction bases not matched to a gene: 10. Germline CDR1 reads MNHEY; CDR2 reads SVGAGI. The CDR3 region has the DNA TGTGCCAGCCGAACCGGACAGGGAGGTAATCAGCCCCAGCATTTT. It is translated as CASRTGQGGNQPQHF.

The chain couples TRBV12-3 or TRBV12-4 to TRBJ1-6; D is unresolved. The CDR3 runs to 13 residues. Deletions cut 4 bases from V and 10 bases from J, with 11 bases between. The CDR3 loop reads CASSYQYSSPLHF. The CDR3 coding sequence is TGTGCCAGCAGTTATCAGTATAGCTCACCCCTCCACTTT.

The count of this clone is one. The chain is built from TRBV9 and TRBJ1-1, with D perhaps matching TRBD1 (5 bases). V shed 3 bases and J shed 1 base, with 13 bases lying between them. CDR1 and CDR2 (germline): SGDLS, YYNGEE. CDR3 length equals 15 residues. CDR3 loop: CASSGIGGGNTEAFF. The CDR3 DNA reads TGTGCCAGCAGCGGAATTGGGGGAGGGAACACTGAAGCTTTCTTT.

CDR3 in DNA: TGTGCCAGCTCACCAAATAGGGGGAATGGCTACACCTTC. It is translated as CASSPNRGNGYTF. The genes are TRBV18 and TRBJ1-2; a weak D match, TRBD1 (6 bases). Germline V gene sequence: CDR1 KGHSH, CDR2 LQKENI. V gave up 2 bases and J gave up 6 bases, with 10 bases separating them. The CDR3 is 13 residues long. Together with reference TRBV18 and TRBJ1-2, the CDR3 gives the full variable domain: NAGVMQNPRHLVRRRGQEARLRCSPMKGHSHVYWYRQLPEEGLKFMVYLQKENIIDESGMPKERFSAEFPKEGPSILRIQQVVRGDSAAYFCASSPNRGNGYTFGSGTRLTVV.

This chain connects TRBV30 to TRBJ1-2; D is unresolved. The CDR3 totals 13 residues. Germline loops: CDR1 GTSNPN, CDR2 SVGIG (reference sequence). Trimming took 2 bases from V and 6 from J, leaving 13 bases between them. The CDR3 sequence: CAWSYNYADGYTF. The CDR3 DNA reads TGTGCCTGGAGTTATAACTACGCCGATGGCTACACCTTC. Using reference TRBV30 and TRBJ1-2 for the parts outside the CDR3, the full variable domain is SQTIHQWPATLVQPVGSPLSLECTVEGTSNPNLYWYRQAAGRGLQLLFYSVGIGQISSEVPQNLSASRPQDRQFILSSKKLLLSDSGFYLCAWSYNYADGYTFGSGTRLTVV.